This T cell receptor beta chain comes out of a study of blood T cell repertoires in COVID-19. About the research overall: Whether acute or convalescent, the COVID-19 samples came from the United States, Italy and Spain. PBMCs, B-cell-depleted T cells, or T cells were the source of the cDNA or gDNA that made up the material.

How the authors handled the data: Nucleated cell counts were estimated from reference gene primer amplification. The assay was immunoSEQ multiplex PCR, and TCRdb's table has in-frame clones only and misses some. The V and J calls and clone size were taken over from that table, and D and trimming were inferred from the DNA. The table lists approximately 330,000 clones, around 91% of them singletons. Germline values: CDR1 MNHEY, CDR2 SMNVEV (reference sequence). The CDR3 has 15 residues. V was pared by 4 bases and J by 1 base, with 14 bases between. The clonotype originates from a woman in her 40s with COVID-19, enrolled during active disease. Sequences were obtained from peripheral blood. V gene TRBV27 combines with J gene TRBJ2-7; tentatively, D is TRBD1 (6 bases). CDR3 sequence: CASSSGTGTSYEQYF. DNA of the CDR3: TGTGCCAGCAGTTCCGGGACCGGGACATCCTACGAGCAGTACTTC.